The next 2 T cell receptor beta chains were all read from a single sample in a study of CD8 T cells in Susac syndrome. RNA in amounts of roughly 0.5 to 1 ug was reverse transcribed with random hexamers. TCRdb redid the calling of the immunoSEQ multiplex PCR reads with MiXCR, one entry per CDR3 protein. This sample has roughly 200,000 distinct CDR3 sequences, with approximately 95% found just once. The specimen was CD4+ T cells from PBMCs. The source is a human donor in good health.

For the CDR3, the DNA is TGTGCCAGCCCATGGGCAGAGACCTACGAGCAGTACTTC. This gives the protein CASPWAETYEQYF. The rearrangement joins TRBV28 to TRBJ2-7; D gene ambiguous. Trimming pared 8 bases from V and 2 bases from J, leaving 13 bases between. The CDR3 has 13 residues. Germline CDR1 reads MDHEN; CDR2 reads SYDVKM.

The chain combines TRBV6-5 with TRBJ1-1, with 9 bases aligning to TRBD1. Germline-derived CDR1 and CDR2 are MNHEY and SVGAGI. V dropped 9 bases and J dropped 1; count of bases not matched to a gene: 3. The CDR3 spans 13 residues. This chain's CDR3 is CASMDRGNTEAFF. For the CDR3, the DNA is TGTGCCAGTATGGACAGGGGGAACACTGAAGCTTTCTTT.